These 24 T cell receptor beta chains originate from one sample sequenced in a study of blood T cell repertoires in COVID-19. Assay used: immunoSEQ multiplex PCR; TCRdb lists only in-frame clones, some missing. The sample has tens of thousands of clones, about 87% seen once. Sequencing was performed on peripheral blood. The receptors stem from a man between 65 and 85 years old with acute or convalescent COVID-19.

CDR3 nucleotide sequence: TGTGCCAGCAGCTTAGGTTCCTCCGGGGAGCTGTTTTTT. This sequence encodes CASSLGSSGELFF. The chain carries TRBV11-3 and TRBJ2-2; D remains ambiguous. From germline, CDR1 is SGHNT and CDR2 YENEEA. The CDR3 has 13 amino acids. Trimming stripped 1 base from V and 6 bases from J, with 6 bases between.

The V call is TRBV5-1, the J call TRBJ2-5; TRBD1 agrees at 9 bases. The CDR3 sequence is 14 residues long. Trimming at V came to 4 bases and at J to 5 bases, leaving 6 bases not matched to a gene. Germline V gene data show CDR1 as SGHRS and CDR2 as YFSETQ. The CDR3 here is CASSGTGGPETQYF. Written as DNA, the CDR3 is TGCGCCAGCAGCGGCACAGGGGGCCCGGAGACCCAGTACTTC.

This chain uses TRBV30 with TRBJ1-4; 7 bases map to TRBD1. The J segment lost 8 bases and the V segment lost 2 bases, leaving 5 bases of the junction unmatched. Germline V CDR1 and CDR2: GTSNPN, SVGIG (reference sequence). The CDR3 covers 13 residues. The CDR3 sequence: CAWSRGLREKLFF. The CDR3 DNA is TGTGCCTGGAGTAGGGGGCTTCGGGAAAAACTGTTTTTT.

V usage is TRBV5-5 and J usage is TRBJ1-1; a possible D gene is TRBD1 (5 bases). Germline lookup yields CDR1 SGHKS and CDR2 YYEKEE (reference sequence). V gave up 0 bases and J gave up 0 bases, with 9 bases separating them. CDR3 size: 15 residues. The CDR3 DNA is TGTGCCAGCAGCTTGGAACAGGTCATGAACACTGAAGCTTTCTTT. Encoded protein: CASSLEQVMNTEAFF.

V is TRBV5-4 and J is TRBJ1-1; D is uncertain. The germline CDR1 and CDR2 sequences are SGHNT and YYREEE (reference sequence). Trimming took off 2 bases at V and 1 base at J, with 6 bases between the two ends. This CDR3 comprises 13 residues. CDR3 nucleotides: TGTGCCAGCAGCTTAGACTGGAACACTGAAGCTTTCTTT. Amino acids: CASSLDWNTEAFF.

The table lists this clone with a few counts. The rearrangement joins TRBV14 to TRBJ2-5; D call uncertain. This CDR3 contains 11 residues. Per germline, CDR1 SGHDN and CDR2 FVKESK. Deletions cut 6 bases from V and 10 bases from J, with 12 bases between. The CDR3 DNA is TGTGCCAGCAGTCAGTCAGGCGTCCAGTACTTC. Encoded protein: CASSQSGVQYF.

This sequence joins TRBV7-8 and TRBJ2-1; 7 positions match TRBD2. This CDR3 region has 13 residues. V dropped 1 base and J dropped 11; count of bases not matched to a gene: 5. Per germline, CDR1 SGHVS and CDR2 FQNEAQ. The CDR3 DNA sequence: TGTGCCAGCAGCTTAGTTAGGAGCGGGAAGCAGTTCTTC. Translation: CASSLVRSGKQFF.

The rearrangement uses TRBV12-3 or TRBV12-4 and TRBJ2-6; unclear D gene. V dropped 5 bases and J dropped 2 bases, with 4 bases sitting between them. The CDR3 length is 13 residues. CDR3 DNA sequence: TGTGCCAGCAGTCTCGCTGGGGCCAACGTCCTGACTTTC. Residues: CASSLAGANVLTF.

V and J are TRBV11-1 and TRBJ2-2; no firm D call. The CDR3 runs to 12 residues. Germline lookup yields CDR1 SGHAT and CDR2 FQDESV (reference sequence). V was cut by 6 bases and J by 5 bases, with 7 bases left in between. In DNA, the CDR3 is TGTGCCAGCAGTCACGGGACCGGGGAGCTGTTTTTT. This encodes CASSHGTGELFF.

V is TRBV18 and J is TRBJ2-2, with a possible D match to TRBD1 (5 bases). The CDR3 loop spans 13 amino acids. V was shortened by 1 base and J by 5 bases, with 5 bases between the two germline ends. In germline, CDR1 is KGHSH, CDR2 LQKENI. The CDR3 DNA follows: TGTGCCAGCTCACCACAGGGGACCGGGGAGCTGTTTTTT. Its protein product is CASSPQGTGELFF.

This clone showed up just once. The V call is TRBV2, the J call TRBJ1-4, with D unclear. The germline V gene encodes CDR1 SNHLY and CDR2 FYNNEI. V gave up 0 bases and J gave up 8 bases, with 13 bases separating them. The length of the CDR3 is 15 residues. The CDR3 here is CASSEAVGVGEKLFF. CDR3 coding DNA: TGTGCCAGCAGTGAAGCGGTCGGGGTCGGGGAAAAACTGTTTTTT.

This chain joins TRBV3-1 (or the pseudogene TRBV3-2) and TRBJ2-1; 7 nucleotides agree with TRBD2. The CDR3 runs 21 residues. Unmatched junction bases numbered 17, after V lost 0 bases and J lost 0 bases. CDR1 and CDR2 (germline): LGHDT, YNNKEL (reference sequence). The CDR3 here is CASSQDGMGGRRKISYNEQFF. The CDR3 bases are TGTGCCAGCAGCCAAGATGGGATGGGCGGGAGAAGGAAAATCTCCTACAATGAGCAGTTCTTC.

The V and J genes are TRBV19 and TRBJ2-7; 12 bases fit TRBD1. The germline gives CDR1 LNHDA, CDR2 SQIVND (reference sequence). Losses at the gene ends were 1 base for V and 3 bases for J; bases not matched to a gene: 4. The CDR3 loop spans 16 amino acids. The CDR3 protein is CASSIAGTGGVYEQYF. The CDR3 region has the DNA TGTGCCAGTAGTATAGCCGGGACAGGGGGCGTCTACGAGCAGTACTTC.

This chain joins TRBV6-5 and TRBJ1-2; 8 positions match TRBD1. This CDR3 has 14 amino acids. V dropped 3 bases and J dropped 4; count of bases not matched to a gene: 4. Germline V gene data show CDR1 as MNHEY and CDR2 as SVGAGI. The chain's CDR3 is CASSYGTGVYGYTF. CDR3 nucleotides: TGTGCCAGCAGTTATGGGACAGGCGTCTATGGCTACACCTTC.

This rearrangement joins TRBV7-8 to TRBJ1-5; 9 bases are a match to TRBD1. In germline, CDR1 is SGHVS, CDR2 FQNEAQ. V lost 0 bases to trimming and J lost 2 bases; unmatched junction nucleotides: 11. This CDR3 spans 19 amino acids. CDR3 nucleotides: TGTGCCAGCAGCTTAGCGAGACAGGGGGAATCCGTAGGCAATCAGCCCCAGCATTTT. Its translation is CASSLARQGESVGNQPQHF.

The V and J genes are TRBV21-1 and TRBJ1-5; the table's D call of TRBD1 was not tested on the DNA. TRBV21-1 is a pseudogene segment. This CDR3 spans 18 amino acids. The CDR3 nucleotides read TGTGCCAGCAGCAAAGATGGGCGCAGGGAAAGTAGCAATCAGCCCCAGCATTTT. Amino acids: CASSKDGRRESSNQPQHF.

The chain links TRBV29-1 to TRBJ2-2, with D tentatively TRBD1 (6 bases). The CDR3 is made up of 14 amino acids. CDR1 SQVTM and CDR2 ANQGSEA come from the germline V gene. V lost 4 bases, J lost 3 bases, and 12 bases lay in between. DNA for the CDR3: TGCAGCGTTGTGGGGGCACGAGACACCGGGGAGCTGTTTTTT. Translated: CSVVGARDTGELFF.

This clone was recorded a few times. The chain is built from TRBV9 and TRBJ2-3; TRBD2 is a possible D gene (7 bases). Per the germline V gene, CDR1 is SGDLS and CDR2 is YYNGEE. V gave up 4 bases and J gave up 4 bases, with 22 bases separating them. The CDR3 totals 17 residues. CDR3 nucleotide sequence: TGTGCCAGCAGCAGACTCCCTAGCGGAGGGGGAGCAGATACGCAGTATTTT. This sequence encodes CASSRLPSGGGADTQYF.

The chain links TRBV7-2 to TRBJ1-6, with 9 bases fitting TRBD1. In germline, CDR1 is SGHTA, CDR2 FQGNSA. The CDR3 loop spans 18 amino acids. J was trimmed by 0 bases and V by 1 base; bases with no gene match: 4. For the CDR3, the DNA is TGTGCCAGCAGCTTAGAGACAGGGGGTAGCTCCTATAATTCACCCCTCCACTTT. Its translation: CASSLETGGSSYNSPLHF.

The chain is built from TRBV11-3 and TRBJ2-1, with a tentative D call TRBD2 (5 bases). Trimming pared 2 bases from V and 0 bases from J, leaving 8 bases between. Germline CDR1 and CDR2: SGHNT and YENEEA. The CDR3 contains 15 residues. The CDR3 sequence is CASSLSRGSYNEQFF. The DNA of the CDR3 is TGTGCCAGCAGCTTAAGTCGGGGCTCCTACAATGAGCAGTTCTTC.

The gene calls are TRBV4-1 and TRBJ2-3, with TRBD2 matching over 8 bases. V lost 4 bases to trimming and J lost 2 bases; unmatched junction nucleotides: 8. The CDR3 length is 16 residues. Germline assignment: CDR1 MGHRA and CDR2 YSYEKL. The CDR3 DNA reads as TGCGCCAGCAGCCTTGGGACTAGTCACCACACAGATACGCAGTATTTT. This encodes CASSLGTSHHTDTQYF.

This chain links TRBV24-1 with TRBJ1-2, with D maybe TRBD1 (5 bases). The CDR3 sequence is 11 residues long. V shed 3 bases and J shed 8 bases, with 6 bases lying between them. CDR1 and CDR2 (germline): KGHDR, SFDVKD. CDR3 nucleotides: TGTGCCACCAGTGATAACAGGGGCTACACCTTC. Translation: CATSDNRGYTF.

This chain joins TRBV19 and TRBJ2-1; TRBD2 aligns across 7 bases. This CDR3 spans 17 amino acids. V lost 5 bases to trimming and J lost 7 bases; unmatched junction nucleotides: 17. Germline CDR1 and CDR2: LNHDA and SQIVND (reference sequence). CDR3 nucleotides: TGTGCCAGTAGTCCGTTCTTGACTAGCACTCACCAGAATGAGCAGTTCTTC. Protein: CASSPFLTSTHQNEQFF.

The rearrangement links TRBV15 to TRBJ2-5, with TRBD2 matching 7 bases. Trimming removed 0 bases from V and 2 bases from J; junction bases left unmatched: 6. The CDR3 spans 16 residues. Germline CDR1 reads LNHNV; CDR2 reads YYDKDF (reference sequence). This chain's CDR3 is CATSRDPAGGQETQYF. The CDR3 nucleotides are TGTGCCACCAGCAGAGACCCGGCCGGGGGGCAAGAGACCCAGTACTTC.